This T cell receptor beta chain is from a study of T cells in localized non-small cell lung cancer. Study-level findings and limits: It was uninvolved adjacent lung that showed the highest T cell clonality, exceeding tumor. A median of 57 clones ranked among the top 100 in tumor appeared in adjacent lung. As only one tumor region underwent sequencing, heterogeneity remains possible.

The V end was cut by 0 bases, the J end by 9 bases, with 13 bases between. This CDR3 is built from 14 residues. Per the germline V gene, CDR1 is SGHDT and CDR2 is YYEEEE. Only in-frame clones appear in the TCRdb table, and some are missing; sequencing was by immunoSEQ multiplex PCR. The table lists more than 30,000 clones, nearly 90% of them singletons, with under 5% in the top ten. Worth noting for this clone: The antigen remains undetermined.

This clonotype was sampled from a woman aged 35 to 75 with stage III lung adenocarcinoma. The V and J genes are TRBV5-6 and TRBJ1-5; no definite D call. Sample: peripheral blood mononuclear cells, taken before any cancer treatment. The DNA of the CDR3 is TGTGCCAGCAGCTTGGGTCCCCCTCCCAGGCCCCAGCATTTT. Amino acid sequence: CASSLGPPPRPQHF.